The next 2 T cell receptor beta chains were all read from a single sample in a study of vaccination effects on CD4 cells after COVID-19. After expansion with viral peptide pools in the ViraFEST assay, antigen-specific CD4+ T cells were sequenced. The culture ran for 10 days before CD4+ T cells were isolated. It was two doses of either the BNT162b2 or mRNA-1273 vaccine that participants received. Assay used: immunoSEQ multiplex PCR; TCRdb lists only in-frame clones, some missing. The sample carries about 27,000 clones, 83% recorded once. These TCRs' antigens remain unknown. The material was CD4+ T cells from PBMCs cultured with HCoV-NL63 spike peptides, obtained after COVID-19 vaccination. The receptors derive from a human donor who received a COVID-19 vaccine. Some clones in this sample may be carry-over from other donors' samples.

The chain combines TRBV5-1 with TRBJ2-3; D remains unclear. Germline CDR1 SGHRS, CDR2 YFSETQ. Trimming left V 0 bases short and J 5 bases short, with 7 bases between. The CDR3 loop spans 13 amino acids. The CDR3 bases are TGCGCCAGCAGCTTGGACTGGAGAGATACGCAGTATTTT. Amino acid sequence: CASSLDWRDTQYF.

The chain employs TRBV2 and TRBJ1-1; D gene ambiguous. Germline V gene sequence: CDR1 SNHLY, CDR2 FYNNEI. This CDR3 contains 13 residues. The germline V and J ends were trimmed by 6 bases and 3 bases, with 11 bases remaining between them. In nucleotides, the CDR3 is TGTGCCAGCAGAGCGGTTGAGGACACTGAAGCTTTCTTT. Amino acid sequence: CASRAVEDTEAFF. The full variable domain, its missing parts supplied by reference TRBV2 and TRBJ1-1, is EPEVTQTPSHQVTQMGQEVILRCVPISNHLYFYWYRQILGQKVEFLVSFYNNEISEKSEIFDDQFSVERPDGSNFTLKIRSTKLEDSAMYFCASRAVEDTEAFFGQGTRLTVV.